This T cell receptor beta chain was captured in a study of type 1 regulatory T cells. About the research overall: T-allo10 is a Tr1-enriched, alloantigen-specific CD4 T cell product made in vitro.

Graft donor-derived T-allo10 cells were described as host-alloantigen-specific, anergic, and alloantigen-specifically suppressive. Remarks on this clonotype: What it binds is unknown.

Germline-derived CDR1 and CDR2 are ENHRY and SYGVKD. CDR3 size: 16 residues. Trimming cost V 2 bases and J 0 bases, with 13 bases left between them. Each CDR3 protein gets one entry after TCRdb re-called the reads with MiXCR. The profile shows roughly 67,000 distinct CDR3 sequences, around 60% of them singletons. Sequencing input: cultured T cells, either the whole culture or a sorted T cell fraction (not recorded which). As to subset: Tr1-enriched cell product generated in vitro against host alloantigens. The chain joins TRBV10-3 to TRBJ1-2; D perhaps matches TRBD1 (5 bases). The source is a human donor in good health. CDR3 in DNA: TGTGCCATCAGTGAGCCCTGGGACGGTGCTAACTATGGCTACACCTTC. Translation gives CAISEPWDGANYGYTF.